This T cell receptor (beta chain) was sequenced during a study of Graves' ophthalmopathy and Graves' hyperthyroidism. Amplification from RNA transcripts yielded the TCR beta CDR3 regions. RT-PCR in the first round used HTBI primers; a second-round multiplex PCR followed. TCRdb independently ran MiXCR on the multiplex PCR reads; one entry per CDR3 protein. The profile shows 200,000 to 300,000 distinct CDR3 sequences, 45% of them singletons. Germline CDR1 and CDR2: DFQATT and SNEGSKA (reference sequence). Deletions cut 8 bases from V and 1 base from J, with 18 bases between. This CDR3 has 15 amino acids.

Sequenced sample: peripheral blood. The TCR sequence derives from an adult man with Graves' ophthalmopathy. The chain employs TRBV20-1 and TRBJ1-5, with a possible D match to TRBD1 (6 bases). This chain's CDR3 is CSWPGQLTSNQPQHF. The CDR3 bases are TGCAGTTGGCCTGGACAGCTGACAAGCAATCAGCCCCAGCATTTT.